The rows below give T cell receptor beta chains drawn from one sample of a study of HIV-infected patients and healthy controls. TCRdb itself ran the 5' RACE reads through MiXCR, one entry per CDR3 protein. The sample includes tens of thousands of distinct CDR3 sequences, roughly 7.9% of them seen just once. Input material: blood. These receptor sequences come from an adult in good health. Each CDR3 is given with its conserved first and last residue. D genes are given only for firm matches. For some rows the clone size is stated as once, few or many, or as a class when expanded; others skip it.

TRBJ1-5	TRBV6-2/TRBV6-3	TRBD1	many	CASSYPTGGAWNQPQHF	TGTGCCAGCAGTTACCCGACAGGGGGCGCCTGGAATCAGCCCCAGCATTTT
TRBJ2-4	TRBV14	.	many	CASSQEGGDQYF	TGTGCCAGCAGCCAAGAAGGGGGAGATCAGTACTTC
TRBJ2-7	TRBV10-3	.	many	CAISGGQAYEQYF	TGTGCCATCAGTGGTGGACAAGCCTACGAGCAGTACTTC
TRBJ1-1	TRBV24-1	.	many	CASGGAGTEAFF	TGTGCCTCAGGCGGGGCGGGGACTGAAGCTTTCTTT
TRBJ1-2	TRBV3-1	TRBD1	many	CASSQDFTPTGDHGYTF	TGTGCCAGCAGCCAAGATTTTACCCCAACAGGGGACCATGGCTACACCTTC
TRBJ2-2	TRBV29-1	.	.	CSVEKDRAGELFF	TGCAGCGTTGAGAAGGATAGGGCCGGGGAGCTGTTTTTT
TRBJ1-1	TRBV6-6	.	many	CASSWTVNTEAFF	TGTGCCAGCAGTTGGACAGTAAACACTGAAGCTTTCTTT
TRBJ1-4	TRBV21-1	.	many	CASNRFALPTNEKLFF	TGTGCCAGCAATCGGTTCGCGCTCCCAACTAATGAAAAACTGTTTTTT
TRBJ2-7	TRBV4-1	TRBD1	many	CASSQDYRGSDEQYF	TGCGCCAGCAGCCAAGATTACAGGGGGTCGGACGAGCAGTACTTC
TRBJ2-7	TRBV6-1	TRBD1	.	CASSEFGTGVLDEQYF	TGTGCCAGCAGTGAATTCGGGACAGGGGTTTTAGACGAGCAGTACTTC
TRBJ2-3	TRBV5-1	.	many	CASSLEVGVTDTQYF	TGCGCCAGCAGCTTGGAGGTAGGGGTCACAGATACGCAGTATTTT
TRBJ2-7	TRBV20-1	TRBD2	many	CSATSLAGGSYEQYF	TGCAGTGCTACTTCATTAGCGGGGGGATCCTACGAGCAGTACTTC
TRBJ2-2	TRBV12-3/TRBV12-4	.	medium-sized	CATPGVMLTGELFF	TGTGCCACCCCAGGGGTAATGTTGACCGGGGAGCTGTTTTTT
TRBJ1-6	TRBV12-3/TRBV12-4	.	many	CASSQNGNNSPLHF	TGTGCCAGCAGTCAGAATGGGAATAATTCACCCCTCCACTTT
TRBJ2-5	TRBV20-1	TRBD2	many	CSAVGGRAGVEETQYF	TGCAGTGCTGTCGGGGGAAGGGCGGGGGTTGAAGAGACCCAGTACTTC
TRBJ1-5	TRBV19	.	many	CASSNGGNQPQHF	TGTGCCAGTAGTAACGGGGGCAATCAGCCCCAGCATTTT
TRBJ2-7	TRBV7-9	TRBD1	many	CASSLRDSNSYEQYF	TGTGCCAGCAGCTTAAGGGACAGCAACTCCTACGAGCAGTACTTC
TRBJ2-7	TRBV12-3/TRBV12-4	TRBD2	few	CASSLALADYEQYF	TGTGCCAGCAGTTTAGCCCTAGCGGATTACGAGCAGTACTTC
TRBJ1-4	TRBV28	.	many	CASSHRTTKGRWANEKLFF	TGTGCCAGCAGCCATCGAACTACGAAGGGGCGCTGGGCTAATGAAAAACTGTTTTTT
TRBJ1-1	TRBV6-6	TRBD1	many	CASSYPLTGGGNTEAFF	TGTGCCAGCAGTTACCCTCTAACAGGGGGGGGGAACACTGAAGCTTTCTTT
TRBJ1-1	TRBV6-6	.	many	CASSYGAPMAARLEAFF	TGTGCCAGCAGTTATGGGGCCCCCATGGCGGCCAGGCTTGAAGCTTTCTTT
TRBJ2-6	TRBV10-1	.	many	CASSEGQLPSGANVLTF	TGCGCCAGCAGTGAGGGACAATTACCCTCTGGGGCCAACGTCCTGACTTTC
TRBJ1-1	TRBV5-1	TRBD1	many	CASSLGQGHNMNTEAFF	TGCGCCAGCAGCTTAGGACAGGGCCACAACATGAACACTGAAGCTTTCTTT
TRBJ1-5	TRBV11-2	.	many	CASAGGANQPQHF	TGTGCCAGCGCCGGCGGTGCCAATCAGCCCCAGCATTTT
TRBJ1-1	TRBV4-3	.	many	CASSQSQMNTEAFF	TGCGCCAGCAGCCAGTCACAGATGAACACTGAAGCTTTCTTT
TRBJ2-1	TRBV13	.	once	CASSPVPTGVNEQFF	TGTGCCAGCAGCCCGGTCCCGACGGGGGTCAATGAGCAGTTCTTC
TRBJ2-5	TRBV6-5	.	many	CASSPEQETQYF	TGTGCCAGCAGCCCGGAGCAAGAGACCCAGTACTTC
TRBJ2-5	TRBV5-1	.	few	CASSLLLASRETQYF	TGCGCCAGCAGCTTGCTGCTAGCGTCGAGGGAGACCCAGTACTTC
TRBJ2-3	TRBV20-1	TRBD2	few	CSARAGLAIGDTQYF	TGCAGTGCTAGAGCGGGACTAGCGATTGGCGATACGCAGTATTTT
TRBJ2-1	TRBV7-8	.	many	CASSLGLEGVSYNEQFF	TGTGCCAGCAGCTTAGGGTTGGAGGGGGTCTCCTACAATGAGCAGTTCTTC
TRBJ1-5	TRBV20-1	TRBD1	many	CSARGGQAGGSQPQHF	TGCAGTGCTAGAGGGGGTCAGGCAGGGGGCAGTCAGCCCCAGCATTTT
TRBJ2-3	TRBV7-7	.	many	CASSLAPGKSSDTQYF	TGTGCCAGCAGCTTAGCCCCAGGGAAATCCTCAGATACGCAGTATTTT
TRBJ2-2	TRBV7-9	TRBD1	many	CASSPSAGQGNTGELFF	TGTGCCAGCAGCCCATCCGCCGGACAGGGGAACACCGGGGAGCTGTTTTTT
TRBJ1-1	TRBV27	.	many	CASSFQDLGRPNTEAFF	TGTGCCAGCAGTTTCCAAGATCTGGGGCGGCCGAACACTGAAGCTTTCTTT
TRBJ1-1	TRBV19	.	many	CASSFYSGQLNTEAFF	TGTGCCAGTAGTTTTTACTCGGGGCAGCTAAACACTGAAGCTTTCTTT
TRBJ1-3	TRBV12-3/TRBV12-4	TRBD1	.	CASSSHSRQGFGNTIYF	TGTGCCAGCAGCTCCCACTCTCGACAGGGTTTTGGAAACACCATATATTTT
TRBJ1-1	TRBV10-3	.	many	CAISESGVRTEAFF	TGTGCCATCAGTGAGTCGGGGGTAAGGACTGAAGCTTTCTTT
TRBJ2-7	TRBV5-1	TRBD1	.	CASRLGPGGPYEQYF	TGCGCCAGCAGGCTGGGCCCAGGGGGTCCCTACGAGCAGTACTTC
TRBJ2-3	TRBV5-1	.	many	CASTSHPGLDTDTQYF	TGCGCCAGCACCAGCCATCCGGGACTTGACACAGATACGCAGTATTTT
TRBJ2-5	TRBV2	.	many	CASSDHAPQETQYF	TGTGCCAGCAGTGATCATGCCCCCCAAGAGACCCAGTACTTC
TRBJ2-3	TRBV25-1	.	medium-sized	CASSLRAIKGGDLTDTQYF	TGTGCCAGCAGTCTGAGGGCCATTAAGGGCGGAGATCTCACAGATACGCAGTATTTT
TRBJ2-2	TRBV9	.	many	CASSLDSRKVFF	TGTGCCAGCAGCCTGGACAGCCGGAAGGTGTTTTTT
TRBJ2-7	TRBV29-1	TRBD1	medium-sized	CSVALDRGYEQYF	TGCAGCGTTGCTCTCGACAGGGGGTACGAGCAGTACTTC
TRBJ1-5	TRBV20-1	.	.	CSATPGGQPQHF	TGCAGTGCTACCCCCGGGGGTCAGCCCCAGCATTTT
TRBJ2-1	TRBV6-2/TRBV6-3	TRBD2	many	CASSYSPTKRGPFYNEQFF	TGTGCCAGCAGTTACAGTCCCACAAAGCGGGGGCCTTTTTACAATGAGCAGTTCTTC
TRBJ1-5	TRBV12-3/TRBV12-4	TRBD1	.	CASSSGQGTTTQPQHF	TGTGCCAGCAGTTCCGGACAGGGGACGACAACACAGCCCCAGCATTTT
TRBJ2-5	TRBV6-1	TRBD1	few	CASRSSQGAAETQYF	TGTGCCAGCAGGAGCTCCCAGGGGGCTGCAGAGACCCAGTACTTC
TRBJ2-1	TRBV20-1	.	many	CSAPDRDSPGEQFF	TGCAGTGCTCCAGACCGGGACTCCCCGGGGGAGCAGTTCTTC
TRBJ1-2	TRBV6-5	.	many	CASFGETGYTF	TGTGCCAGTTTTGGGGAGACTGGCTACACCTTC
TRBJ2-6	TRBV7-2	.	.	CASSVRLTSGANVLTF	TGTGCCAGCAGCGTCAGACTGACCTCTGGGGCCAACGTCCTGACTTTC